The present T cell receptor (beta chain) was sequenced within a study of blood T cell repertoires in COVID-19. This clone was found once. Germline CDR1 is SNHLY and CDR2 is FYNNEI. Trimming shortened V by 9 bases and J by 9 bases, and 12 bases separated the two germline ends. This CDR3 spans 11 amino acids. Method: immunoSEQ multiplex PCR; TCRdb's copy keeps in-frame clones and lacks some. The sample holds about 150,000 clones, roughly 88% seen once. The sample comprised PBMCs or T cells enriched from blood (not recorded which). V and J are TRBV2 and TRBJ2-1, with a tentative D call TRBD1 (5 bases). The clonotype was recovered from a woman aged 45-60 years who had recovered from COVID-19. CDR3 nucleotides: TGTGCCAGTGGGGCGGAGTTTGAGCAGTTCTTC. Translated: CASGAEFEQFF.